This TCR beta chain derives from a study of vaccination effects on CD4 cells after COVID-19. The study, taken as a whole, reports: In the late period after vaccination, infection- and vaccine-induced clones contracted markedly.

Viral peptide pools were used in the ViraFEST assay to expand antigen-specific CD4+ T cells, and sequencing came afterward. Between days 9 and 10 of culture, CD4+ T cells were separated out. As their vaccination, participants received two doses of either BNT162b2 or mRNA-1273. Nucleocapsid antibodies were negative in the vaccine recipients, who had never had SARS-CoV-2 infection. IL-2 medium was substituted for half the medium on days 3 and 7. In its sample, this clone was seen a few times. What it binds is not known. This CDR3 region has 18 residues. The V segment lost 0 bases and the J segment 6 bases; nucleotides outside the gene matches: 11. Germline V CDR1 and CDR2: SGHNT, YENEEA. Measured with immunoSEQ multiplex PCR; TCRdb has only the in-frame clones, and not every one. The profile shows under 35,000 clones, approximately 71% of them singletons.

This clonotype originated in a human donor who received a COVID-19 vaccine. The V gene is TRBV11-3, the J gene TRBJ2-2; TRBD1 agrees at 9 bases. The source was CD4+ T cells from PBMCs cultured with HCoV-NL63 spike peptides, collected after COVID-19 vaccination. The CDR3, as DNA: TGTGCCAGCAGCTTAGATCACTCCGGGACAGGGACGCCCGGGGAGCTGTTTTTT. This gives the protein CASSLDHSGTGTPGELFF.